This T cell receptor (beta chain) was recovered during a study of blood T cells in healthy people across ages. Study as a whole: Capturing about one barcoded beta molecule per two T cells was achieved by template switching.

Trimming shortened V by 1 base and J by 1 base, and 13 bases separated the two germline ends. Germline-derived CDR1 and CDR2 are SGHTA and FQGTGA. The CDR3 runs to 16 residues. A note on this clonotype: Its specificity is not known.

At least 5.5 micrograms of total RNA were extracted per sample. Points from the study as a whole: Per million T cells, the diversity of TCR beta decreased roughly linearly as age advanced.

A sample-barcoded 5' primer and a J-beta primer mix were used in a second PCR of roughly 6 to 11 cycles. Tags on each cDNA molecule came from a template-switch adaptor with 12 random nucleotides. Via MiXCR, TCRdb re-called the 5' RACE reads, giving one row per CDR3 protein. The table includes hundreds of thousands of distinct CDR3 sequences, 20% to 25% detected once. The chain links TRBV7-3 to TRBJ1-1, with D uncertain. The TCR was taken from a man aged 70-80 years in good health. Material for sequencing was blood. CDR3 DNA sequence: TGTGCCAGCAGCTTAAGGAGGCGGGTGGGGAACACTGAAGCTTTCTTT. Translated, it gives CASSLRRRVGNTEAFF.